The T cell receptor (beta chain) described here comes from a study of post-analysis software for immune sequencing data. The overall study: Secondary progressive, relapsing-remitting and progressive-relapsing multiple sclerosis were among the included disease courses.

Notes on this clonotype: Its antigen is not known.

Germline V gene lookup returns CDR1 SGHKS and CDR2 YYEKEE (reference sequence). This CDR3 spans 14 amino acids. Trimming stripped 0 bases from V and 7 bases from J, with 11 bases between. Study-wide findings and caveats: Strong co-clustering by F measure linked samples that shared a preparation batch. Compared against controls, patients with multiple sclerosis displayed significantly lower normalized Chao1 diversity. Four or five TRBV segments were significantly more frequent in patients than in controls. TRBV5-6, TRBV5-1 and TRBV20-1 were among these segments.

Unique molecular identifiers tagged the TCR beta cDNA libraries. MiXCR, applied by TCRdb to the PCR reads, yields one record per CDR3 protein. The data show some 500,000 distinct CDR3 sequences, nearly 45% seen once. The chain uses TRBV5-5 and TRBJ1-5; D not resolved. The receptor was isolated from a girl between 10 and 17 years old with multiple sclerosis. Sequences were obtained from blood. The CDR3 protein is CASSLGAVGQPQHF. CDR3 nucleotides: TGTGCCAGCAGCTTGGGAGCGGTTGGCCAGCCCCAGCATTTT.